The rows below give T cell receptor beta chains drawn from one sample of a study of blood T cell repertoires in COVID-19. Profiled with immunoSEQ multiplex PCR; TCRdb holds only in-frame clones, not every one. The sample shows about 140,000 clones, 77% of them seen only once. Sequencing used peripheral blood. Every receptor here comes from a woman aged 45-59 years with active or convalescent COVID-19. Both conserved end residues are part of each CDR3. Each record gives: V gene, D gene, clone size, J gene, CDR3 DNA, CDR3 protein. The D gene is left open where the match is weak. Not all rows give a size; the values are once, few, many and, for expanded clones, a class.

TRBV5-4,.,.,TRBJ1-1,TGTGCCAGCAGCCCAGGACGCCCCGGGATGAACACTGAAGCTTTCTTT,CASSPGRPGMNTEAFF
TRBV21-1,.,.,TRBJ2-2,TGTGCCAGCAGCAAATCGGGACTCATGAACACCGGGGAGCTGTTTTTT,CASSKSGLMNTGELFF
TRBV2,TRBD1,.,TRBJ2-1,TGTGCCAGCGGCGAGGGGGTAGGACAGGGCACGCAGTTCTTC,CASGEGVGQGTQFF
TRBV7-6,TRBD1,.,TRBJ1-1,TGTGCCAGCAGCCAGGGACAGGGGGGGACTGAAGCTTTCTTT,CASSQGQGGTEAFF
TRBV2,.,.,TRBJ2-3,TGTGCCAGCAGTGTAGGAGCGCCAGATACGCAGTATTTT,CASSVGAPDTQYF
TRBV7-8,.,.,TRBJ1-2,TGTGCCAGCAGCTTTGTTCAGGGGAACTATGGCTACACCTTC,CASSFVQGNYGYTF
TRBV24-1,.,.,TRBJ1-1,TGTGCCACCAGTGAGGCGGGGGAAGCTTTCTTT,CATSEAGEAFF
TRBV11-2,.,.,TRBJ1-1,TGTGCCAGCAGCTTAGATATAAGCCCCCGGGCTTTCTTT,CASSLDISPRAFF
TRBV27,TRBD1,few,TRBJ2-1,TGTGCCAGCAGTTTACGTCGGACAGGGGAAGAGCAGTTCTTC,CASSLRRTGEEQFF
TRBV28,.,.,TRBJ2-7,TGTGCCAGCAGTTTAGCCTTGAGGGAGCAGTACTTC,CASSLALREQYF
TRBV27,TRBD1,.,TRBJ2-7,TGTGCCAGCAGAAGGGACAGGGCCTACGAGCAGTACTTC,CASRRDRAYEQYF
TRBV28,.,.,TRBJ1-2,TGTGCCAGCAGTTCAGGTGGTGGGCTGAATGGCTACACCTTC,CASSSGGGLNGYTF
TRBV7-9,TRBD2,.,TRBJ2-5,TGTGCCAGCAGCTTAGCGGGGGGGTCGGAGACCCAGTACTTC,CASSLAGGSETQYF
TRBV19,TRBD1,.,TRBJ1-4,TGTGCCAGTAGATCATCACAGGGGTCGAGCGAAAAACTGTTTTTT,CASRSSQGSSEKLFF
TRBV4-3,.,once,TRBJ1-1,TGCGCCAGCAGCCAAGATTTCGGGGTTCGGGCTGAAGCTTTCTTT,CASSQDFGVRAEAFF
TRBV5-6,.,once,TRBJ1-4,TGTGCCAGCAGCTTGTGGGCGGGGGCGTCTAGAGAAAAACTGTTTTTT,CASSLWAGASREKLFF
TRBV11-2,TRBD2,.,TRBJ2-7,TGTGCCAGCAGCTTAGAGGCTAGCGGGAGGGCCTATTGGTACGAGCAGTACTTC,CASSLEASGRAYWYEQYF
TRBV27,TRBD1,.,TRBJ2-2,TGTGCCAGCACCTCATACGGGACAGGGAATTCCGGGGAGCTGTTTTTT,CASTSYGTGNSGELFF
TRBV19,.,.,TRBJ2-5,TGTGCCAGTAGTGAAAACCAGCCGGGTAAAGAGACCCAGTACTTC,CASSENQPGKETQYF
TRBV18,.,few,TRBJ2-3,TGTGCCAGCTCACCACGGGGGAGGTCCACAGATACGCAGTATTTT,CASSPRGRSTDTQYF
TRBV6-2/TRBV6-3,TRBD1,.,TRBJ1-2,TGTGCCAGCAGTTACTCTCGACAGGGGACCGGCTACACCTTC,CASSYSRQGTGYTF
TRBV25-1,.,.,TRBJ1-3,TGTGCCAGCAGTTCCATCGGTACCTCTGGAAACACCATATATTTT,CASSSIGTSGNTIYF
TRBV28,.,few,TRBJ1-3,TGTGCCAGCAGCTTCTCCTCTGGAAACACCATATATTTT,CASSFSSGNTIYF
TRBV4-2,TRBD2,once,TRBJ2-2,TGTGCCAGCAGCCCGGGACTAGCTGCCGGGGAGCTGTTTTTT,CASSPGLAAGELFF
TRBV27,.,once,TRBJ1-3,TGTGCCAGCAGTTTGGGTGGCGGCCGGGCTGGAAACACCATATATTTT,CASSLGGGRAGNTIYF
TRBV7-2,.,.,TRBJ2-1,TGTGCCAGCAGCCCTAATTTCTCCTACAATGAGCAGTTCTTC,CASSPNFSYNEQFF
TRBV18,.,.,TRBJ1-4,TGTGCCAGCTCACCCGCAGGGAATAGAGTGTACAGTAATGAAAAACTGTTTTTT,CASSPAGNRVYSNEKLFF
TRBV7-9,TRBD1,.,TRBJ2-7,TGTGCCAGCAGCTTAGCGTCGGGGACAGGGAGTTACGAGCAGTACTTC,CASSLASGTGSYEQYF
TRBV7-2,TRBD1,.,TRBJ2-7,TGTGCCAGCAGCTCACAGGGGTTCCAGGGGGACGAGCAGTACTTC,CASSSQGFQGDEQYF
TRBV5-1,.,few,TRBJ2-7,TGCGCCAGCAGCTTGGCGCCCAGCGGGTCTCATACTTCCTACGAGCAGTACTTC,CASSLAPSGSHTSYEQYF
TRBV2,TRBD1,.,TRBJ2-5,TGTGCCAGCCACGGGACAGGACAAGAGACCCAGTACTTC,CASHGTGQETQYF
TRBV18,TRBD1,.,TRBJ1-2,TGTGCCAGCTCTCCCGGACAGGGGACGGCTAACTATGGCTACACCTTC,CASSPGQGTANYGYTF
TRBV6-4,.,.,TRBJ1-2,TGTGCCAGCATCCCAGCCCGCGGGGATGGCTACACCTTC,CASIPARGDGYTF
TRBV27,.,few,TRBJ1-6,TGTGCCAGCAGTTTGAAGAGCTATAATTCACCCCTCCACTTT,CASSLKSYNSPLHF
TRBV11-1,.,.,TRBJ1-2,TGTGCCAGCAGCTTGGGCAAGGAAGGGGATGGCTACACCTTC,CASSLGKEGDGYTF
TRBV19,TRBD1,.,TRBJ2-7,TGTGCCAGTAGTATCCTCCGGACAGGGGTGTACTACGAGCAGTACTTC,CASSILRTGVYYEQYF
TRBV19,.,.,TRBJ1-6,TGTGCCAGTCGGACAGCTGGAAATTCACCCCTCCACTTT,CASRTAGNSPLHF
TRBV20-1,TRBD1,.,TRBJ1-2,TGCAGTGCTAGAAAGGGGGCTGGCTACACCTTC,CSARKGAGYTF
TRBV6-1,.,many,TRBJ1-5,TGTGCCAGCAGTGAAGGTTATAGCAATCAGCCCCAGCATTTT,CASSEGYSNQPQHF
TRBV29-1,TRBD1,.,TRBJ1-2,TGCAGCGCCGGGACAGGGAACTATGGCTACACCTTC,CSAGTGNYGYTF
TRBV28,.,.,TRBJ1-1,TGTGCCAGCAGTTTGAGGCTCCCTGAAGCTTTCTTT,CASSLRLPEAFF
TRBV7-3,TRBD2,.,TRBJ2-3,TGTGCCAGCAGCGCGGGACTAGCGACAGATACGCAGTATTTT,CASSAGLATDTQYF